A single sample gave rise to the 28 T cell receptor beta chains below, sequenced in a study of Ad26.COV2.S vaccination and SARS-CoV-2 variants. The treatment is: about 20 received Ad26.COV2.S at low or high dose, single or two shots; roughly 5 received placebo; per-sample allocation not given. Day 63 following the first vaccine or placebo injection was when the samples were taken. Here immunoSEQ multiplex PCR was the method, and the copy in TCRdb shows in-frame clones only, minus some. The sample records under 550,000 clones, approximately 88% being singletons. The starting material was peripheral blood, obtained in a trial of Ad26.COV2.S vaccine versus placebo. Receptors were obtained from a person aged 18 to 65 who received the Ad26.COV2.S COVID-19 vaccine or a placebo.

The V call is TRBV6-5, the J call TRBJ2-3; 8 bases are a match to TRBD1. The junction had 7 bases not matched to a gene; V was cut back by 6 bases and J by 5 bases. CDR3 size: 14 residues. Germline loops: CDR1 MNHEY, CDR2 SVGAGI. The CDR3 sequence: CASSRTGNIDTQYF. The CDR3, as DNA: TGTGCCAGCAGCCGGACAGGGAATATAGATACGCAGTATTTT.

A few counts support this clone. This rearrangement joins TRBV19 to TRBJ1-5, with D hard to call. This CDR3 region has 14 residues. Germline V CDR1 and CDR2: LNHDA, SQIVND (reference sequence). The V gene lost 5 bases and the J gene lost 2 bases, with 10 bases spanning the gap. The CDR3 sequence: CASSPILGNQPQHF. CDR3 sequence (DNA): TGTGCCAGTAGTCCGATTTTGGGCAATCAGCCCCAGCATTTT.

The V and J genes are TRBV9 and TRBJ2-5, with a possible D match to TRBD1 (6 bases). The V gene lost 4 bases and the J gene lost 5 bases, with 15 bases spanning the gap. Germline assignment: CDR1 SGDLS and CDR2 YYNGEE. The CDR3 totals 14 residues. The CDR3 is CASSTRQDGETQYF. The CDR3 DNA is TGTGCCAGCAGCACCCGACAGGATGGGGAGACCCAGTACTTC.

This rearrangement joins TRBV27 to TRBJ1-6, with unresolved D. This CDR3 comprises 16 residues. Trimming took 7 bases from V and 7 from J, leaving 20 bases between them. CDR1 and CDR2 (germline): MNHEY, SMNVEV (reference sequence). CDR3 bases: TGTGCCAGCACTTTGGTTGTGCGGGGAAGGAATTCACCCCTCCACTTT. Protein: CASTLVVRGRNSPLHF.

The CDR3 DNA is TGTGCCAGCAGCCGACTTGCCTACGAGCAGTACTTC. It codes for CASSRLAYEQYF. This sequence joins TRBV28 and TRBJ2-7; unclear D gene. Germline loops: CDR1 MDHEN, CDR2 SYDVKM. V was pared by 6 bases and J by 2 bases, with 8 bases between. The CDR3 has 12 residues.

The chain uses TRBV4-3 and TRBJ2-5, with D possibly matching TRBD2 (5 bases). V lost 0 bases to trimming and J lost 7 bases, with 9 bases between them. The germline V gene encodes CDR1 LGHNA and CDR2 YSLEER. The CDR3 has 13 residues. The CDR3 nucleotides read TGCGCCAGCAGCCAAGATAAGCTAGCGACCCAGTACTTC. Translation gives CASSQDKLATQYF.

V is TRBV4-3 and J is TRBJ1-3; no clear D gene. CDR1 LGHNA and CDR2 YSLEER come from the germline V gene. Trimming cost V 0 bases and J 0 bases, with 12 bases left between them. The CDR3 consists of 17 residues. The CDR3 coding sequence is TGCGCCAGCAGCCAAGAGGCAGTGAAGCTCTCTGGAAACACCATATATTTT. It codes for CASSQEAVKLSGNTIYF.

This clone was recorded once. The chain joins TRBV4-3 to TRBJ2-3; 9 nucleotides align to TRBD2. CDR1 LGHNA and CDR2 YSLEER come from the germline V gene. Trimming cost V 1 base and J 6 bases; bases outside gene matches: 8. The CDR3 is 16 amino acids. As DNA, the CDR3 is TGCGCCAGCAGCCAAGTGGCGGCGGGGGGGCGGGATACGCAGTATTTT. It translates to CASSQVAAGGRDTQYF.

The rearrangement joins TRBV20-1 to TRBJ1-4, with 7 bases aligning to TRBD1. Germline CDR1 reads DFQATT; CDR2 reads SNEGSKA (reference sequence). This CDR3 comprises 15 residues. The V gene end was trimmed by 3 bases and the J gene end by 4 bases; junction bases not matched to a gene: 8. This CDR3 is CSASGVQGHNEKLFF. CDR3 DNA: TGCAGTGCTAGTGGAGTACAGGGGCATAATGAAAAACTGTTTTTT.

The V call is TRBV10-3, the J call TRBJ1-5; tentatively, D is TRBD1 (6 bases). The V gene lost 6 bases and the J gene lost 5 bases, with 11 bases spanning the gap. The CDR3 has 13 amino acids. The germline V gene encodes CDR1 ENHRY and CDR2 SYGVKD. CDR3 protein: CAIRRQEDQPQHF. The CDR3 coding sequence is TGTGCCATCAGAAGACAGGAGGATCAGCCCCAGCATTTT.

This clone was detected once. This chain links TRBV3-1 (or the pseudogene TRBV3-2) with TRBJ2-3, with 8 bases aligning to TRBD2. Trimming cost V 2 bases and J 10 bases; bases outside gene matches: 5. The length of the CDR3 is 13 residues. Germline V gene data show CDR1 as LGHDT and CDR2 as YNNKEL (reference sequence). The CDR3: CASSQRGGNAQYF. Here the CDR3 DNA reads TGTGCCAGCAGCCAACGGGGGGGTAATGCGCAGTATTTT.

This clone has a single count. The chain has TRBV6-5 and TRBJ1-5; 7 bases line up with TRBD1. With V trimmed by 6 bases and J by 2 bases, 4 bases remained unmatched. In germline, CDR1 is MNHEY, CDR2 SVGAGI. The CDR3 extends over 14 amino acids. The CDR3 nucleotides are TGTGCCAGCAGCTCGGGACAGCGCAATCAGCCCCAGCATTTT. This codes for CASSSGQRNQPQHF.

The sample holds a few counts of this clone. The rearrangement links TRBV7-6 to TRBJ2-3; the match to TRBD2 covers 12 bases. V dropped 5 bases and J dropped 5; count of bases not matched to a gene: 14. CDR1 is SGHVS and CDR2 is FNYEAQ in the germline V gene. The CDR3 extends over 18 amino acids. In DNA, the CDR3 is TGTGCCAGCAGCCTTAGTTTTACTAGCGGGGGGTTTAGAGATACGCAGTATTTT. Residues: CASSLSFTSGGFRDTQYF. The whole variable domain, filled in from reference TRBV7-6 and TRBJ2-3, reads GAGVSQSPRYKVTKRGQDVALRCDPISGHVSLYWYRQALGQGPEFLTYFNYEAQQDKSGLPNDRFSAERPEGSISTLTIQRTEQRDSAMYRCASSLSFTSGGFRDTQYFGPGTRLTVL.

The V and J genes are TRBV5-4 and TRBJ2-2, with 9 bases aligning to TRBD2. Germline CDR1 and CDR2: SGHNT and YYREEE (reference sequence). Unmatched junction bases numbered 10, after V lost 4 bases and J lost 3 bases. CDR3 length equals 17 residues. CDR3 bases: TGTGCCAGCAGCGGCGGGGGGGCCGGCGCTTACACCGGGGAGCTGTTTTTT. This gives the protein CASSGGGAGAYTGELFF.

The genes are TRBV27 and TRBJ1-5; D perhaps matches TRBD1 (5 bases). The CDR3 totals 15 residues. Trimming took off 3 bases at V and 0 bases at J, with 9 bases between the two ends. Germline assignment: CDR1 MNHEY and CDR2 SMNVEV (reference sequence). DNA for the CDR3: TGTGCCAGCAGTTTGGGGGGAAATAGCAATCAGCCCCAGCATTTT. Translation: CASSLGGNSNQPQHF.

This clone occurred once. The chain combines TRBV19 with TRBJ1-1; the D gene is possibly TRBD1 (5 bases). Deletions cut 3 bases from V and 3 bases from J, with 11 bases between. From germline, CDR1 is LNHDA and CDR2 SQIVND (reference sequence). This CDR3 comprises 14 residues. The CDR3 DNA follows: TGTGCCAGTAGTATCCGGGGCCAGGACACTGAAGCTTTCTTT. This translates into CASSIRGQDTEAFF. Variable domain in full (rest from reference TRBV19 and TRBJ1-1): DGGITQSPKYLFRKEGQNVTLSCEQNLNHDAMYWYRQDPGQGLRLIYYSQIVNDFQKGDIAEGYSVSREKKESFPLTVTSAQKNPTAFYLCASSIRGQDTEAFFGQGTRLTVV.

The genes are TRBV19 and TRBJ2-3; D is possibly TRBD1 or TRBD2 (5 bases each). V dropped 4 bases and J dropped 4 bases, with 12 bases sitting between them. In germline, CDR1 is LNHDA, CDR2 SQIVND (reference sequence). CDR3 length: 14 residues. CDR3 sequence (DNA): TGTGCCAGTAGTACCCCCGGGGCGGCAGATACGCAGTATTTT. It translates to CASSTPGAADTQYF.

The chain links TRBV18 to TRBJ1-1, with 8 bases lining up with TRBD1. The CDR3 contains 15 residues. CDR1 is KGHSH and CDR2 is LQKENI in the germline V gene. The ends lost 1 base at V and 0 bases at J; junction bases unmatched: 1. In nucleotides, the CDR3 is TGTGCCAGCTCACCACTGGACAGGGTGAACACTGAAGCTTTCTTT. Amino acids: CASSPLDRVNTEAFF.

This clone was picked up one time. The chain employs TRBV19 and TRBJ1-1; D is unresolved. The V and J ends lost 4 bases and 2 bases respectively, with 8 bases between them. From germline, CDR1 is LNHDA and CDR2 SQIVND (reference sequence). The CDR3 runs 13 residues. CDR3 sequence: CASSNPTNTEAFF. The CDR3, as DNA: TGTGCCAGTAGTAATCCAACCAACACTGAAGCTTTCTTT.

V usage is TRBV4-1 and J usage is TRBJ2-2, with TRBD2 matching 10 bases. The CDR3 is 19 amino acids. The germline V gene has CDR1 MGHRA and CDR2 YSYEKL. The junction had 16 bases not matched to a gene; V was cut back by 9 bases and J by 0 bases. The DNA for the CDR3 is TGCGCCAGTTACGCGGGCCCTCTAGCGGGGGTTCCGAACACCGGGGAGCTGTTTTTT. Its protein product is CASYAGPLAGVPNTGELFF.

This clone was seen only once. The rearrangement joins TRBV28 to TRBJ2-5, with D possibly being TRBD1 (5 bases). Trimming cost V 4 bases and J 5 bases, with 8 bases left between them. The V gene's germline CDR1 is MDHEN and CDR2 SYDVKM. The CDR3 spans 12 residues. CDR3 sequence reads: CASSSPGETQYF. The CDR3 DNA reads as TGTGCCAGCAGTTCCCCAGGGGAGACCCAGTACTTC. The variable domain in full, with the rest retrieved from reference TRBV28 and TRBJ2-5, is DVKVTQSSRYLVKRTGEKVFLECVQDMDHENMFWYRQDPGLGLRLIYFSYDVKMKEKGDIPEGYSVSREKKERFSLILESASTNQTSMYLCASSSPGETQYFGPGTRLLVL.

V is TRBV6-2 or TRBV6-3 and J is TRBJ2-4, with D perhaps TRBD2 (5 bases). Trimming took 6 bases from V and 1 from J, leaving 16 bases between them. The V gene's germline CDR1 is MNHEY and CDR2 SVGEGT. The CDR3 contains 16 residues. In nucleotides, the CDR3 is TGTGCCAGCAGCCCCGACTATGCGTCGGCCAAAAACATTCAGTACTTC. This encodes CASSPDYASAKNIQYF.

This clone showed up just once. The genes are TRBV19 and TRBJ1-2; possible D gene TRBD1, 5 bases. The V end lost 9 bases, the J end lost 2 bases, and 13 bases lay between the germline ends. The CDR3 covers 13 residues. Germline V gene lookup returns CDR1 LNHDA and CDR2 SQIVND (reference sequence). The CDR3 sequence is CASAGSGNYGYTF. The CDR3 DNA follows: TGTGCCAGCGCAGGGTCTGGCAACTATGGCTACACCTTC.

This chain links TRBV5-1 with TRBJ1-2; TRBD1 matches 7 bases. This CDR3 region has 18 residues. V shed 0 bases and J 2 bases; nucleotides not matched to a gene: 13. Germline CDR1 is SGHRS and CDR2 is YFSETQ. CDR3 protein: CASSLAHSKRTGNYGYTF. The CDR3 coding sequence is TGCGCCAGCAGCTTGGCCCATAGCAAAAGGACAGGAAACTATGGCTACACCTTC.

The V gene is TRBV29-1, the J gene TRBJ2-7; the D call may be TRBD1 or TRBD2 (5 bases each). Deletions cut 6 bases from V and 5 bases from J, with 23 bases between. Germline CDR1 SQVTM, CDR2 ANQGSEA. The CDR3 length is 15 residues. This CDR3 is CSVPGVAWGLNEQYF. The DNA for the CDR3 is TGCAGCGTCCCCGGGGTAGCGTGGGGGTTGAACGAGCAGTACTTC.

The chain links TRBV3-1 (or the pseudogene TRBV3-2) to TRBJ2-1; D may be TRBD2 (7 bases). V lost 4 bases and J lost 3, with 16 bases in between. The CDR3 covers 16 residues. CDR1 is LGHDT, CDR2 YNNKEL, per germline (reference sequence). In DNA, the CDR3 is TGTGCCAGCAGCCCCGGGGGGCGGAGGGGCTACAATGAGCAGTTCTTC. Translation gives CASSPGGRRGYNEQFF.

This CDR3 is CASSLEVANTEAFF. The CDR3 coding sequence is TGTGCCAGCAGCTTAGAAGTAGCGAACACTGAAGCTTTCTTT. The rearrangement joins TRBV7-9 to TRBJ1-1, with D unclear. Trimming left V 1 base short and J 1 base short, with 7 bases between. Per the germline V gene, CDR1 is SEHNR and CDR2 is FQNEAQ (reference sequence). The CDR3 loop spans 14 amino acids.

The CDR3 sequence: CASSPPEGQGGDEQFF. Here the CDR3 DNA reads TGTGCCAGCTCACCACCGGAGGGCCAGGGGGGGGATGAGCAGTTCTTC. The genes are TRBV18 and TRBJ2-1; D assignment may be TRBD1 or TRBD2 (7 bases each). Between the trimmed V and J ends, which lost 0 bases and 8 bases, there was a span of 17 bases. The length of the CDR3 is 16 residues. CDR1 is KGHSH and CDR2 is LQKENI in the germline V gene.